Listed here are 31 T cell receptor beta chains from one sample, sequenced in a study of T cells in Graves' hyperthyroidism and ophthalmopathy. The investigators amplified TCR beta CDR3 regions from RNA transcripts. The TCR CDR3 was amplified in a first-round RT-PCR using the HTBI primer set. TCRdb re-derived calls from the multiplex PCR reads in MiXCR, one entry per CDR3 protein. The sample consists of about 95,000 distinct CDR3 sequences, roughly 40% of them appearing once. The sequenced material came from peripheral blood or thyroid tissue (not recorded which). The receptors were sampled from a woman in her twenties or thirties with Graves' hyperthyroidism.

This chain connects TRBV25-1 to TRBJ1-1; 9 bases match TRBD1. Trimming removed 6 bases from V and 5 bases from J; junction bases left unmatched: 7. Germline CDR1 reads MGHDK; CDR2 reads SYGVNS. This CDR3 comprises 14 residues. The CDR3 is CASSLGTGPTEAFF. The DNA of the CDR3 is TGTGCCAGCAGCCTCGGGACAGGGCCAACTGAAGCTTTCTTT. Filled out from reference TRBV25-1 and TRBJ1-1, the complete variable domain reads EADIYQTPRYLVIGTGKKITLECSQTMGHDKMYWYQQDPGMELHLIHYSYGVNSTEKGDLSSESTVSRIRTEHFPLTLESARPSHTSQYLCASSLGTGPTEAFFGQGTRLTVV.

This clonotype appeared many times. The rearrangement links TRBV5-5 to TRBJ2-7; D perhaps matches TRBD1 (6 bases). V dropped 1 base and J dropped 11 bases, with 10 bases sitting between them. The CDR3 length is 11 residues. Germline CDR1 reads SGHKS; CDR2 reads YYEKEE (reference sequence). This CDR3 reads CASSLLGAEYF. The CDR3 DNA reads as TGTGCCAGCAGCTTGTTGGGGGCGGAGTACTTC.

This rearrangement joins TRBV15 to TRBJ2-5; perhaps D is TRBD1 or TRBD2 (5 bases each). Germline values: CDR1 LNHNV, CDR2 YYDKDF (reference sequence). The CDR3 is 15 amino acids. Trimming pared 0 bases from V and 8 bases from J, leaving 16 bases between. The CDR3 DNA is TGTGCCACCAGCAGAGAGGGGACCGTGGAGGCCACCCAGTACTTC. Protein product: CATSREGTVEATQYF.

The rearrangement links TRBV28 to TRBJ2-5; D is unresolved. The V gene's germline CDR1 is MDHEN and CDR2 SYDVKM. Trimming shortened V by 6 bases and J by 7 bases, and 15 bases separated the two germline ends. The CDR3 has 13 residues. The chain's CDR3 is CASRRTRGGTQYF. Written as DNA, the CDR3 is TGTGCCAGCAGACGTACGAGAGGCGGGACCCAGTACTTC.

A note on this clonotype: An end of the junction differs from the germline gene, which may be a read error. The CDR3 sequence: CASSQSGTASNELFF. The CDR3, as DNA: TGTGCCAGCAGCCAATCCGGGACAGCGAGCAATGAGCTGTTCTTC. The V call is TRBV12-3 or TRBV12-4, the J call TRBJ2-1; TRBD1 matches 7 bases. CDR3 length: 15 residues.

This clonotype came up many times. The V and J genes are TRBV5-8 and TRBJ2-5; no clear D. The CDR3 sequence is 13 residues long. Germline V gene data show CDR1 as SGHTS and CDR2 as YDEGEE. V was shortened by 0 bases and J by 1 base, with 4 bases between the two germline ends. This chain's CDR3 is CASSLDSQETQYF. CDR3 coding DNA: TGTGCCAGCAGCTTGGACAGCCAAGAGACCCAGTACTTC.

This clonotype occurred many times. The V and J genes are TRBV7-2 and TRBJ2-2; D remains unclear. Per the germline V gene, CDR1 is SGHTA and CDR2 is FQGNSA. Trimming removed 1 base at V and 3 bases at J, with 12 bases between. CDR3 size: 16 residues. CDR3 loop: CASSLVVGRYTGELFF. The CDR3 DNA is TGTGCCAGCAGCTTAGTTGTGGGCCGTTACACCGGGGAGCTGTTTTTT.

The sample holds many counts of this clonotype. The chain recombines TRBV6-5 with TRBJ2-5; unclear D gene. Germline CDR1 reads MNHEY; CDR2 reads SVGAGI. This CDR3 is built from 15 residues. The V gene lost 2 bases and the J gene lost 7 bases, with 17 bases spanning the gap. In nucleotides, the CDR3 is TGTGCCAGCAGTTACGCCGGCACCCACCTAGGGACCCAGTACTTC. Residues: CASSYAGTHLGTQYF.

The V and J genes are TRBV7-9 and TRBJ2-7; the match to TRBD2 covers 9 bases. Germline V gene lookup returns CDR1 SEHNR and CDR2 FQNEAQ (reference sequence). V lost 1 base to trimming and J lost 5 bases; unmatched junction nucleotides: 6. The CDR3 runs 15 residues. CDR3 residues: CASSLEAGGQNEQYF. DNA of the CDR3: TGTGCCAGCAGCTTAGAGGCGGGAGGGCAGAACGAGCAGTACTTC. Together with reference TRBV7-9 and TRBJ2-7, the CDR3 gives the full variable domain: DTGVSQNPRHKITKRGQNVTFRCDPISEHNRLYWYRQTLGQGPEFLTYFQNEAQLEKSRLLSDRFSAERPKGSFSTLEIQRTEQGDSAMYLCASSLEAGGQNEQYFGPGTRLTVT.

In this sample, this clonotype turned up a few times. This chain joins TRBV18 and TRBJ1-1; D uncertain. Germline assignment: CDR1 KGHSH and CDR2 LQKENI. This CDR3 contains 14 residues. V dropped 2 bases and J dropped 1 base, with 8 bases sitting between them. The CDR3 coding sequence is TGTGCCAGCTCACCAAGATCCAGGAACACTGAAGCTTTCTTT. Protein sequence: CASSPRSRNTEAFF.

On this clonotype: A much bigger clone sits one base away, suggesting this may be a read error. V gene TRBV6-5 combines with J gene TRBJ2-5; perhaps TRBD1 as D (6 bases). CDR1 and CDR2 (germline): MNHEY, SVGAGI. There are 15 residues in the CDR3. V lost 4 bases and J 0 bases, leaving 12 bases between the germline ends. CDR3 DNA: TGTGCCAGCAGTTTGGTGGACAGCTACCAAGAGACCCAGTACTTC. As protein: CASSLVDSYQETQYF.

This clonotype was counted many times. J is TRBJ1-5 and V is TRBV27; 7 bases are shared with TRBD1. This CDR3 has 14 amino acids. The germline V gene has CDR1 MNHEY and CDR2 SMNVEV (reference sequence). J was trimmed by 3 bases and V by 6 bases; bases with no gene match: 5. In nucleotides, the CDR3 is TGTGCCAGCAGACGGACAGGTCTCAATCAGCCCCAGCATTTT. Residues: CASRRTGLNQPQHF.

This clonotype occurred a few times. A clone one base away is much larger, so this may be a read error. The rearrangement uses TRBV20-1 and TRBJ1-3; possible D gene TRBD1, 6 bases. V was shortened by 5 bases and J by 6 bases, with 14 bases between the two germline ends. In germline, CDR1 is DFQATT, CDR2 SNEGSKA (reference sequence). This CDR3 is built from 13 residues. The CDR3 is CSAARGVENTIYF. DNA for the CDR3: TGCAGTGCTGCTAGGGGGGTGGAAAACACCATATATTTT.

This clonotype occurred many times. The rearrangement links TRBV11-2 to TRBJ2-5; possibly TRBD2 for D (5 bases). The CDR3 contains 14 residues. CDR1 is SGHAT and CDR2 is FQNNGV in the germline V gene. V was shortened by 5 bases and J by 4 bases, with 14 bases between the two germline ends. The CDR3 loop is CASSRPGVSETQYF. The CDR3 DNA follows: TGTGCCAGCAGCCGTCCCGGGGTATCAGAGACCCAGTACTTC.

This clonotype was seen many times. The chain links TRBV7-2 to TRBJ2-7, with 7 bases that match TRBD2. Germline lookup yields CDR1 SGHTA and CDR2 FQGNSA. V lost 3 bases to trimming and J lost 4 bases; unmatched junction nucleotides: 6. CDR3 size: 14 residues. In DNA, the CDR3 is TGTGCCAGCAGCTTGGCTAGCGGTCAGTACGAGCAGTACTTC. It translates to CASSLASGQYEQYF.

This clonotype was seen ten or more times. V is TRBV28 and J is TRBJ2-5; a weak D match, TRBD2 (6 bases). This CDR3 comprises 13 residues. CDR1 is MDHEN and CDR2 is SYDVKM in the germline V gene. Trimming shortened V by 7 bases and J by 5 bases, and 14 bases separated the two germline ends. The CDR3 DNA follows: TGTGCCAGCATCCCATGGGCGGGGGAGACCCAGTACTTC. Protein sequence: CASIPWAGETQYF.

This clonotype was detected many times. V is TRBV19 and J is TRBJ1-1, with TRBD1 identical over 7 bases. This CDR3 is built from 11 residues. The ends lost 7 bases at V and 7 bases at J; junction bases unmatched: 3. Germline V gene data show CDR1 as LNHDA and CDR2 as SQIVND (reference sequence). This CDR3 is CASKRDSEAFF. In DNA, the CDR3 is TGTGCCAGTAAAAGGGACAGTGAAGCTTTCTTT.

This clonotype appeared many times. The chain is built from TRBV12-3 or TRBV12-4 and TRBJ1-5, with 7 bases fitting TRBD1. CDR3 length equals 15 residues. V lost 6 bases, J lost 5 bases, and 10 bases stayed unmatched. The CDR3 protein is CASSRTGSGHQPQHF. The CDR3 bases are TGTGCCAGCAGCCGGACAGGAAGCGGTCATCAGCCCCAGCATTTT.

This CDR3 reads CSASGTPQYF. Here the CDR3 DNA reads TGCAGTGCTTCCGGGACTCCACAGTACTTC. This chain connects TRBV20-1 to TRBJ2-7, with a tentative D call TRBD2 (6 bases). Germline V gene lookup returns CDR1 DFQATT and CDR2 SNEGSKA (reference sequence). Trimming shortened V by 5 bases and J by 10 bases, and 12 bases separated the two germline ends. The CDR3 loop spans 10 amino acids.

This clonotype was seen ten or more times. The chain carries TRBV5-1 and TRBJ2-7; a possible D gene is TRBD1 (6 bases). V lost 4 bases and J lost 5, with 13 bases in between. The CDR3 spans 13 residues. Germline assignment: CDR1 SGHRS and CDR2 YFSETQ. The CDR3 here is CASSLNRVHEQYF. The CDR3 region has the DNA TGCGCCAGCAGCCTAAACAGGGTCCACGAGCAGTACTTC. The variable domain in full, completed from reference TRBV5-1 and TRBJ2-7, reads KAGVTQTPRYLIKTRGQQVTLSCSPISGHRSVSWYQQTPGQGLQFLFEYFSETQRNKGNFPGRFSGRQFSNSRSEMNVSTLELGDSALYLCASSLNRVHEQYFGPGTRLTVT.

The table lists this clonotype with many counts. The rearrangement joins TRBV28 to TRBJ1-6; D is uncertain. Trimming removed 3 bases at V and 8 bases at J, with 17 bases between. This CDR3 has 16 amino acids. Per germline, CDR1 MDHEN and CDR2 SYDVKM. In nucleotides, the CDR3 is TGTGCCAGCAGTTTCCCTGCTGTCGAGAAAGATTCACCCCTCCACTTT. Its translation is CASSFPAVEKDSPLHF.

The V and J genes are TRBV7-9 and TRBJ1-4, with 9 bases aligning to TRBD1. CDR3 length: 16 amino acids. The J segment lost 8 bases and the V segment lost 6 bases, leaving 13 bases of the junction unmatched. Looked up from germline, CDR1 is SEHNR and CDR2 is FQNEAQ (reference sequence). CDR3 in DNA: TGTGCCAGCAGTTTGGGGACAGGGATTCTCGGCGAAAAACTGTTTTTT. It is translated as CASSLGTGILGEKLFF. Looking up the rest from reference TRBV7-9 and TRBJ1-4 gives the full variable domain: DTGVSQNPRHKITKRGQNVTFRCDPISEHNRLYWYRQTLGQGPEFLTYFQNEAQLEKSRLLSDRFSAERPKGSFSTLEIQRTEQGDSAMYLCASSLGTGILGEKLFFGSGTQLSVL.

Only one count was recorded for this clonotype. V and J are TRBV5-1 and TRBJ1-2, with 7 bases that match TRBD1. With V trimmed by 0 bases and J by 4 bases, 12 bases remained unmatched. CDR1 is SGHRS, CDR2 YFSETQ, per germline. The CDR3 has 17 amino acids. DNA for the CDR3: TGCGCCAGCAGCTTGGAGGGGGGCGGGGGACAGAGCTATGGCTACACCTTC. This encodes CASSLEGGGGQSYGYTF.

The chain carries TRBV2 and TRBJ1-5, with 9 positions matching TRBD1. V lost 1 base, J lost 5 bases, and 3 bases stayed unmatched. Germline assignment: CDR1 SNHLY and CDR2 FYNNEI. There are 15 residues in the CDR3. The CDR3 DNA follows: TGTGCCAGCAGTGAAGGACAGGGGGGTGATCAGCCCCAGCATTTT. This translates into CASSEGQGGDQPQHF.

This clonotype was seen many times. V is TRBV10-2 and J is TRBJ2-7; D may correspond to TRBD1 or TRBD2 (5 bases each). CDR1 is WSHSY and CDR2 is SAAADI in the germline V gene. This CDR3 contains 13 residues. The ends were cut back, 8 bases at V and 2 bases at J, with 13 bases in the middle. CDR3 sequence: CASGGDITYEQYF. The CDR3 nucleotides are TGCGCCAGCGGGGGAGACATCACCTACGAGCAGTACTTC.

This clonotype was counted ten times or more. The chain combines TRBV29-1 with TRBJ2-7; D possibly corresponds to TRBD2 (5 bases). The CDR3 extends over 12 amino acids. V was shortened by 4 bases and J by 3 bases, with 10 bases between the two germline ends. The germline V gene encodes CDR1 SQVTM and CDR2 ANQGSEA. This CDR3 reads CSVVLGVYEQYF. The CDR3 DNA reads as TGCAGCGTTGTCCTCGGGGTCTACGAGCAGTACTTC.

This clonotype was recorded at least ten times. The chain has TRBV10-3 and TRBJ2-7, with D maybe TRBD2 (5 bases). This CDR3 is built from 16 residues. With 0 bases removed from V and 0 bases from J, the gap between germline ends came to 12 bases. Germline loops: CDR1 ENHRY, CDR2 SYGVKD. The CDR3 coding sequence is TGTGCCATCAGTGAGTCCGAGGGAGAGCGCTCCTACGAGCAGTACTTC. It yields the protein CAISESEGERSYEQYF.

This clonotype was seen only a few times. This may arise from a read error, as a much more abundant clone is one base away. V is TRBV7-3 and J is TRBJ1-1; D is perhaps TRBD1 (5 bases). Germline CDR1 SGHTA, CDR2 FQGTGA. The CDR3 sequence is 13 residues long. Here the CDR3 reads CACSLRGGTAAFF. CDR3 DNA: TGTGCCTGCAGCTTAAGGGGAGGTACTGCAGCTTTCTTT.

This clonotype was counted many times. The chain recombines TRBV7-9 with TRBJ2-7; the match to TRBD2 covers 8 bases. The CDR3 sequence is 15 residues long. Per the germline V gene, CDR1 is SEHNR and CDR2 is FQNEAQ (reference sequence). The V gene end was trimmed by 1 base and the J gene end by 5 bases; junction bases not matched to a gene: 7. This chain's CDR3 is CASSLVLAGIDEQYF. DNA for the CDR3: TGTGCCAGCAGCTTAGTTTTAGCGGGAATCGACGAGCAGTACTTC.

About this clonotype itself: A much larger clone differs by one base, so this may be a read error. Lacking the conserved final phenylalanine or tryptophan, this CDR3 likely reflects a read error. The V call is TRBV7-2, the J call TRBJ2-3; D not resolved. CDR1 is SGHTA and CDR2 is FQGNSA in the germline V gene. V gave up 4 bases and J gave up 4 bases, with 15 bases separating them. CDR3 length equals 15 residues. Written as DNA, the CDR3 is TGTGCCAGCAGCTCTTCGCCCGTTTCCTCAGATACGCAGTATTCT. This gives the protein CASSSSPVSSDTQYS.

The sample holds many counts of this clonotype. This chain connects TRBV7-2 to TRBJ1-4; 10 nucleotides align to TRBD1. CDR3 length: 14 amino acids. The V gene's germline CDR1 is SGHTA and CDR2 FQGNSA. Losses at the gene ends were 5 bases for V and 7 bases for J; bases not matched to a gene: 4. The CDR3 nucleotides are TGTGCCAGCAGCCTCGGACAGGGGGTTGAAAAACTGTTTTTT. The encoded protein is CASSLGQGVEKLFF.